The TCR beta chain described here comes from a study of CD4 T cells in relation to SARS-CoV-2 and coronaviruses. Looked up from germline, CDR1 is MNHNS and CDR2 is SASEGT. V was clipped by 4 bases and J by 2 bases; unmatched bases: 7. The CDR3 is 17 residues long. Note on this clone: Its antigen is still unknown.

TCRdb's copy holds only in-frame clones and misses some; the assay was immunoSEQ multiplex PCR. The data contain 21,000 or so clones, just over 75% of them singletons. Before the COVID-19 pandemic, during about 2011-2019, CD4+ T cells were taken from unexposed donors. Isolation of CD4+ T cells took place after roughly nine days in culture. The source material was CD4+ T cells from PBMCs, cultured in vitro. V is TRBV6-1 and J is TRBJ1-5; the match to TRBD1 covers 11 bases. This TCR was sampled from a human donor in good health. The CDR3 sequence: CASSGGDRGSGNQPQHF. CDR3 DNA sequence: TGTGCCAGCAGTGGGGGGGACAGGGGGTCGGGCAATCAGCCCCAGCATTTT.